This is a list of T cell receptor beta chains from one sample in a study of OX40 agonist ivuxolimab in advanced cancers. Using immunoSEQ multiplex PCR, the repertoire was profiled, and TCRdb retains in-frame clones only, with some absent. This sample has more than 50,000 clones; over 80% occur once, and the top ten carry approximately 4.3%. The specimen was CD4+ or CD8+ T cells sorted from blood, collected in a trial of the OX40 agonist ivuxolimab. The receptors shown here come from an adult with an advanced solid tumor such as melanoma, head and neck, liver or kidney cancer. The CDR3 runs from the conserved cysteine through the conserved F or W. D genes are given only for firm matches. Rows may omit the clone size; those that give it use once, few, many or a size class.

d_gene: -
v_gene: TRBV10-1
abundance: once
j_gene: TRBJ1-3
CDR3aa: CASSDSHRGSGNTIYF
CDR3nt: TGCGCCAGCAGTGATTCACACCGGGGCTCTGGAAACACCATATATTTT

d_gene: -
v_gene: TRBV30
abundance: -
j_gene: TRBJ1-2
CDR3aa: CAWSVTSYGYTF
CDR3nt: TGTGCCTGGAGTGTAACTTCCTATGGCTACACCTTC

d_gene: -
v_gene: TRBV29-1
abundance: -
j_gene: TRBJ2-7
CDR3aa: CAGGQDEQYF
CDR3nt: TGCGCCGGCGGCCAGGACGAGCAGTACTTC

d_gene: TRBD1
v_gene: TRBV18
abundance: -
j_gene: TRBJ1-4
CDR3aa: CASSPPGQGGEKLFF
CDR3nt: TGTGCCAGCTCACCACCCGGACAGGGAGGTGAAAAACTGTTTTTT

d_gene: -
v_gene: TRBV5-1
abundance: once
j_gene: TRBJ2-7
CDR3aa: CASSQAGGSYEQYF
CDR3nt: TGCGCCAGCAGCCAGGCTGGAGGCTCCTACGAGCAGTACTTC

d_gene: -
v_gene: TRBV5-1
abundance: -
j_gene: TRBJ1-4
CDR3aa: CASSLSGTNEKLFF
CDR3nt: TGCGCCAGCAGCTTGTCGGGGACTAATGAAAAACTGTTTTTT

d_gene: TRBD1
v_gene: TRBV7-9
abundance: -
j_gene: TRBJ2-1
CDR3aa: CASSLGQGFYNEQFF
CDR3nt: TGTGCCAGCAGCTTAGGACAGGGGTTCTACAATGAGCAGTTCTTC

d_gene: -
v_gene: TRBV20-1
abundance: -
j_gene: TRBJ2-5
CDR3aa: CSAHRQETQYF
CDR3nt: TGCAGTGCGCACAGGCAAGAGACCCAGTACTTC

d_gene: TRBD1
v_gene: TRBV18
abundance: -
j_gene: TRBJ2-5
CDR3aa: CASSPPGTGRETQYF
CDR3nt: TGTGCCAGCTCACCACCCGGGACAGGGAGAGAGACCCAGTACTTC

d_gene: TRBD1
v_gene: TRBV15
abundance: once
j_gene: TRBJ2-7
CDR3aa: CATSREQGANYEQYF
CDR3nt: TGTGCCACCAGCAGAGAACAGGGGGCGAACTACGAGCAGTACTTC

d_gene: TRBD2
v_gene: TRBV6-5
abundance: -
j_gene: TRBJ2-1
CDR3aa: CASSYGGGRYNEQFF
CDR3nt: TGTGCCAGCAGTTACGGGGGGGGTCGGTACAATGAGCAGTTCTTC

d_gene: TRBD1
v_gene: TRBV10-3
abundance: -
j_gene: TRBJ2-7
CDR3aa: CAISGRQGSALEQYF
CDR3nt: TGTGCCATCAGTGGCCGACAGGGAAGCGCTCTCGAGCAGTACTTC

d_gene: -
v_gene: TRBV28
abundance: -
j_gene: TRBJ2-3
CDR3aa: CASSWGTDTQYF
CDR3nt: TGTGCCAGCAGTTGGGGTACAGATACGCAGTATTTT

d_gene: TRBD2
v_gene: TRBV5-1
abundance: -
j_gene: TRBJ2-3
CDR3aa: CASSSIAGELPDTQYF
CDR3nt: TGCGCCAGCAGCTCGATAGCGGGGGAACTTCCGGATACGCAGTATTTT

d_gene: -
v_gene: TRBV7-2
abundance: -
j_gene: TRBJ2-3
CDR3aa: CASSLMGASTDTQYF
CDR3nt: TGTGCCAGCAGCTTAATGGGTGCTAGCACAGATACGCAGTATTTT

d_gene: -
v_gene: TRBV10-3
abundance: once
j_gene: TRBJ2-2
CDR3aa: CAISAQAIGGELFF
CDR3nt: TGTGCCATCAGTGCACAGGCGATAGGCGGGGAGCTGTTTTTT

d_gene: TRBD2
v_gene: TRBV11-3
abundance: -
j_gene: TRBJ2-1
CDR3aa: CASSLDGEGRNEQFF
CDR3nt: TGTGCCAGCAGCTTAGATGGGGAGGGACGGAATGAGCAGTTCTTC

d_gene: -
v_gene: TRBV2
abundance: -
j_gene: TRBJ2-7
CDR3aa: CASRDHYEQYF
CDR3nt: TGTGCCAGCCGGGACCACTACGAGCAGTACTTC

d_gene: -
v_gene: TRBV7-6
abundance: -
j_gene: TRBJ2-5
CDR3aa: CASSPGQQLWETQYF
CDR3nt: TGTGCCAGCAGCCCAGGACAGCAGCTTTGGGAGACCCAGTACTTC

d_gene: -
v_gene: TRBV27
abundance: -
j_gene: TRBJ1-6
CDR3aa: CASSPQRESPLHF
CDR3nt: TGTGCCAGCAGTCCCCAGAGGGAATCACCCCTCCACTTT

d_gene: TRBD1
v_gene: TRBV11-2
abundance: -
j_gene: TRBJ1-5
CDR3aa: CASSLDGGQGGPQHF
CDR3nt: TGTGCCAGCAGCTTAGATGGAGGACAGGGCGGCCCCCAGCATTTT

d_gene: TRBD1
v_gene: TRBV5-5
abundance: -
j_gene: TRBJ2-7
CDR3aa: CASSLDRGREQYF
CDR3nt: TGTGCCAGCAGCCTGGACAGGGGGCGTGAGCAGTACTTC

d_gene: -
v_gene: TRBV9
abundance: -
j_gene: TRBJ2-3
CDR3aa: CASSPGGGTSTDTQYF
CDR3nt: TGTGCCAGCAGCCCGGGGGGCGGAACTAGCACAGATACGCAGTATTTT

d_gene: -
v_gene: TRBV6-1
abundance: -
j_gene: TRBJ1-2
CDR3aa: CASSLRDDYGYTF
CDR3nt: TGTGCCAGCAGCCTCAGGGATGACTATGGCTACACCTTC

d_gene: TRBD2
v_gene: TRBV7-9
abundance: -
j_gene: TRBJ2-7
CDR3aa: CASSLSGNYEQYF
CDR3nt: TGTGCCAGCAGCCTTAGCGGGAATTACGAGCAGTACTTC

d_gene: -
v_gene: TRBV9
abundance: once
j_gene: TRBJ2-1
CDR3aa: CASSVGTRSEGSEQFF
CDR3nt: TGTGCCAGCAGCGTCGGGACCCGATCGGAGGGTAGTGAGCAGTTCTTC

d_gene: -
v_gene: TRBV28
abundance: -
j_gene: TRBJ1-1
CDR3aa: CASSLGDRNTEAFF
CDR3nt: TGTGCCAGCAGTTTAGGCGACCGGAACACTGAAGCTTTCTTT

d_gene: -
v_gene: TRBV19
abundance: -
j_gene: TRBJ1-2
CDR3aa: CASSILRSRLGGYTF
CDR3nt: TGTGCCAGTAGTATACTCCGGAGCCGCCTTGGGGGCTACACCTTC

d_gene: TRBD1
v_gene: TRBV30
abundance: -
j_gene: TRBJ1-5
CDR3aa: CAWSADRTQPQHF
CDR3nt: TGTGCCTGGAGTGCGGACAGGACTCAGCCCCAGCATTTT